This is a list of T cell receptor beta chains from one sample in a study of cytomegalovirus exposure and HLA in healthy donors. TCRdb's copy holds only in-frame clones and misses some; the assay was immunoSEQ multiplex PCR. This table has some 250,000 clones, roughly 82% appearing once. The sample taken for sequencing was PBMCs. The receptors were gathered from a woman between 40 and 50 years old in good health and CMV-seropositive. Both conserved end residues are part of each CDR3. Each record gives: clone size, V gene, J gene, CDR3 length, D gene, CDR3 protein, CDR3 DNA. A D gene is named only where the DNA matches it firmly. For some rows the clone size is stated as once, few or many, or as a class when expanded; others skip it.

clone_size: .
v_call: TRBV19
j_call: TRBJ2-5
cdr3_length: 14
d_call: .
cdr3_aa: CASSIRNNQETQYF
cdr3_nt: TGTGCCAGTAGTATCAGGAACAACCAAGAGACCCAGTACTTC

clone_size: .
v_call: TRBV18
j_call: TRBJ2-7
cdr3_length: 15
d_call: TRBD1
cdr3_aa: CASSPGTGTGYEQYF
cdr3_nt: TGTGCCAGCTCACCCGGGACAGGAACAGGTTACGAGCAGTACTTC

clone_size: .
v_call: TRBV5-6
j_call: TRBJ2-6
cdr3_length: 15
d_call: .
cdr3_aa: CASSSQGPGANVLTF
cdr3_nt: TGTGCCAGCAGCTCCCAGGGGCCTGGGGCCAACGTCCTGACTTTC

clone_size: .
v_call: TRBV10-3
j_call: TRBJ2-1
cdr3_length: 15
d_call: TRBD2
cdr3_aa: CATTGGGGTYNEQFF
cdr3_nt: TGTGCCACCACTGGGGGCGGGGGGACCTACAATGAGCAGTTCTTC

clone_size: few
v_call: TRBV7-2
j_call: TRBJ2-1
cdr3_length: 16
d_call: TRBD2
cdr3_aa: CASSFAAGGSYNEQFF
cdr3_nt: TGTGCCAGCAGCTTCGCAGCGGGAGGGTCCTACAATGAGCAGTTCTTC

clone_size: once
v_call: TRBV6-6
j_call: TRBJ1-2
cdr3_length: 14
d_call: .
cdr3_aa: CASSYGQSRGSYTF
cdr3_nt: TGTGCCAGCAGCTACGGACAGTCCCGTGGTAGCTACACCTTC

clone_size: .
v_call: TRBV5-1
j_call: TRBJ2-7
cdr3_length: 12
d_call: .
cdr3_aa: CASAGSSYEQYF
cdr3_nt: TGCGCCAGCGCCGGGTCCTCCTACGAGCAGTACTTC

clone_size: .
v_call: TRBV7-2
j_call: TRBJ2-3
cdr3_length: 15
d_call: .
cdr3_aa: CASSFRRAGTDTQYF
cdr3_nt: TGTGCCAGCAGCTTCAGACGGGCAGGGACAGATACGCAGTATTTT

clone_size: .
v_call: TRBV7-2
j_call: TRBJ2-7
cdr3_length: 12
d_call: TRBD2
cdr3_aa: CASSTVGGIRYF
cdr3_nt: TGTGCCAGCAGCACCGTCGGGGGGATTAGATACTTC

clone_size: .
v_call: TRBV2
j_call: TRBJ2-7
cdr3_length: 14
d_call: TRBD1
cdr3_aa: CASRGQASSYEQYF
cdr3_nt: TGTGCCAGCAGGGGACAGGCGAGCTCCTACGAGCAGTACTTC

clone_size: .
v_call: TRBV5-4
j_call: TRBJ2-1
cdr3_length: 14
d_call: .
cdr3_aa: CASSLSGIRGEQFF
cdr3_nt: TGTGCCAGCAGCCTTAGTGGGATAAGGGGTGAGCAGTTCTTC

clone_size: .
v_call: TRBV5-8
j_call: TRBJ2-1
cdr3_length: 14
d_call: TRBD1
cdr3_aa: CASSLGQGWDEQFF
cdr3_nt: TGTGCCAGCAGCTTGGGACAGGGGTGGGATGAGCAGTTCTTC

clone_size: .
v_call: TRBV13
j_call: TRBJ1-2
cdr3_length: 16
d_call: TRBD1
cdr3_aa: CASSTPTGSQASGYTF
cdr3_nt: TGTGCCAGCAGCACCCCGACAGGGTCTCAGGCCAGTGGCTACACCTTC

clone_size: few
v_call: TRBV25-1
j_call: TRBJ2-7
cdr3_length: 14
d_call: TRBD1
cdr3_aa: CASSFLGTAYEQYF
cdr3_nt: TGTGCCAGCAGTTTCCTCGGGACAGCCTACGAGCAGTACTTC

clone_size: once
v_call: TRBV5-1
j_call: TRBJ2-2
cdr3_length: 14
d_call: .
cdr3_aa: CASSLWQNTGELFF
cdr3_nt: TGCGCCAGCAGCTTGTGGCAGAACACCGGGGAGCTGTTTTTT

clone_size: .
v_call: TRBV29-1
j_call: TRBJ1-2
cdr3_length: 13
d_call: TRBD1
cdr3_aa: CSVEEAGGNGYTF
cdr3_nt: TGCAGCGTTGAAGAGGCAGGGGGCAATGGCTACACCTTC

clone_size: .
v_call: TRBV7-2
j_call: TRBJ2-5
cdr3_length: 15
d_call: .
cdr3_aa: CASSLDALRGETQYF
cdr3_nt: TGTGCCAGCAGCTTAGACGCCCTAAGGGGGGAGACCCAGTACTTC

clone_size: .
v_call: TRBV19
j_call: TRBJ1-2
cdr3_length: 11
d_call: .
cdr3_aa: CASKTVYGYTF
cdr3_nt: TGTGCCAGTAAGACAGTCTATGGCTACACCTTC

clone_size: .
v_call: TRBV28
j_call: TRBJ1-1
cdr3_length: 13
d_call: TRBD1
cdr3_aa: CASSLIRGRLPFF
cdr3_nt: TGTGCCAGCAGTTTAATCAGGGGGCGGTTGCCTTTCTTT

clone_size: .
v_call: TRBV7-2
j_call: TRBJ2-1
cdr3_length: 14
d_call: .
cdr3_aa: CASSFTGLGVEQFF
cdr3_nt: TGTGCCAGCAGCTTTACAGGGTTAGGGGTTGAGCAGTTCTTC

clone_size: .
v_call: TRBV10-2
j_call: TRBJ2-1
cdr3_length: 14
d_call: TRBD2
cdr3_aa: CASSATSGYNEQFF
cdr3_nt: TGCGCCAGCAGTGCGACTAGCGGATACAATGAGCAGTTCTTC

clone_size: .
v_call: TRBV5-3
j_call: TRBJ1-2
cdr3_length: 16
d_call: TRBD1
cdr3_aa: CARRTGTGGCCYGYTF
cdr3_nt: TGTGCCAGAAGGACAGGGACAGGGGGCTGCTGCTATGGCTACACCTTC

clone_size: .
v_call: TRBV5-5
j_call: TRBJ1-1
cdr3_length: 14
d_call: TRBD1
cdr3_aa: CASGRDSLNTEAFF
cdr3_nt: TGTGCCAGCGGTAGGGACAGCTTGAACACTGAAGCTTTCTTT

clone_size: .
v_call: TRBV7-2
j_call: TRBJ2-1
cdr3_length: 15
d_call: TRBD2
cdr3_aa: CASRLLAGGHNEQFF
cdr3_nt: TGTGCCAGCAGATTGTTAGCGGGGGGGCACAATGAGCAGTTCTTC

clone_size: .
v_call: TRBV15
j_call: TRBJ1-2
cdr3_length: 15
d_call: .
cdr3_aa: CATSRETRQAVGYTF
cdr3_nt: TGTGCCACCAGCAGAGAAACGCGACAGGCTGTGGGCTACACCTTC

clone_size: .
v_call: TRBV11-2
j_call: TRBJ1-1
cdr3_length: 14
d_call: .
cdr3_aa: CASSYDSLNTEAFF
cdr3_nt: TGTGCCAGCAGCTACGACAGCTTAAACACTGAAGCTTTCTTT

clone_size: .
v_call: TRBV5-1
j_call: TRBJ2-1
cdr3_length: 15
d_call: TRBD2
cdr3_aa: CASSWASGRAGEQFF
cdr3_nt: TGCGCCAGCAGCTGGGCTAGCGGGAGGGCCGGGGAGCAGTTCTTC

clone_size: few
v_call: TRBV10-3
j_call: TRBJ1-4
cdr3_length: 15
d_call: .
cdr3_aa: CAISDSQGLHEKLFF
cdr3_nt: TGTGCCATCAGTGATTCCCAGGGATTACATGAAAAACTGTTTTTT

clone_size: .
v_call: TRBV5-1
j_call: TRBJ1-2
cdr3_length: 14
d_call: TRBD1
cdr3_aa: CASSDRTGGYGYTF
cdr3_nt: TGCGCCAGCAGCGATCGAACAGGGGGCTATGGCTACACCTTC

clone_size: .
v_call: TRBV2
j_call: TRBJ1-3
cdr3_length: 16
d_call: TRBD1
cdr3_aa: CASLRDRGLTGNTIYF
cdr3_nt: TGTGCCAGCCTCCGGGACAGGGGGCTGACTGGAAACACCATATATTTT

clone_size: .
v_call: TRBV11-2
j_call: TRBJ2-7
cdr3_length: 14
d_call: TRBD2
cdr3_aa: CASSLVTGGSPPYF
cdr3_nt: TGTGCCAGCAGCTTAGTGACGGGCGGGAGTCCCCCATACTTC

clone_size: .
v_call: TRBV14
j_call: TRBJ1-1
cdr3_length: 16
d_call: TRBD1
cdr3_aa: CASSQGGQRLNTEAFF
cdr3_nt: TGTGCCAGCAGCCAAGGGGGACAGCGCCTGAACACTGAAGCTTTCTTT

clone_size: .
v_call: TRBV6-1
j_call: TRBJ1-6
cdr3_length: 15
d_call: TRBD1
cdr3_aa: CASSEQGVPNSPLHF
cdr3_nt: TGTGCCAGCAGTGAACAGGGGGTACCTAATTCACCCCTCCACTTT

clone_size: .
v_call: TRBV4-3
j_call: TRBJ2-5
cdr3_length: 17
d_call: TRBD2
cdr3_aa: CASSLHSGRAPQETQYF
cdr3_nt: TGCGCCAGCAGCTTACATAGCGGGAGGGCCCCCCAAGAGACCCAGTACTTC

clone_size: .
v_call: TRBV7-9
j_call: TRBJ2-7
cdr3_length: 13
d_call: TRBD1
cdr3_aa: CASNTGTVYEQYF
cdr3_nt: TGTGCCAGCAATACCGGGACAGTCTACGAGCAGTACTTC

clone_size: .
v_call: TRBV7-2
j_call: TRBJ1-2
cdr3_length: 16
d_call: .
cdr3_aa: CASSLVTALEALSYTF
cdr3_nt: TGTGCCAGCAGCTTAGTGACAGCCCTCGAAGCCCTAAGCTACACCTTC

clone_size: few
v_call: TRBV25-1
j_call: TRBJ2-5
cdr3_length: 16
d_call: .
cdr3_aa: CASSEDREGMRETQYF
cdr3_nt: TGTGCCAGCAGTGAGGACAGGGAGGGAATGAGGGAGACCCAGTACTTC

clone_size: .
v_call: TRBV5-1
j_call: TRBJ1-1
cdr3_length: 14
d_call: .
cdr3_aa: CASRREGVKTEAFF
cdr3_nt: TGCGCCAGCAGGCGGGAGGGAGTGAAGACTGAAGCTTTCTTT

clone_size: .
v_call: TRBV10-2
j_call: TRBJ2-1
cdr3_length: 15
d_call: TRBD2
cdr3_aa: CASSSSGPAYNEQFF
cdr3_nt: TGCGCCAGCAGTTCTAGCGGACCGGCCTACAATGAGCAGTTCTTC

clone_size: .
v_call: TRBV12-2
j_call: TRBJ1-5
cdr3_length: 18
d_call: .
cdr3_aa: CASRLAYGDRGPNQPQHF
cdr3_nt: TGTGCAAGTCGCTTAGCATACGGGGACAGGGGTCCCAATCAGCCCCAGCATTTT

clone_size: few
v_call: TRBV4-1
j_call: TRBJ2-3
cdr3_length: 17
d_call: .
cdr3_aa: CASSQEWTGVGTDTQYF
cdr3_nt: TGCGCCAGCAGCCAAGAATGGACGGGAGTGGGCACAGATACGCAGTATTTT

clone_size: .
v_call: TRBV5-4
j_call: TRBJ2-7
cdr3_length: 14
d_call: .
cdr3_aa: CASSLRGRENEQYF
cdr3_nt: TGTGCCAGCAGCTTGAGGGGCAGGGAAAACGAGCAGTACTTC

clone_size: .
v_call: TRBV12-5
j_call: TRBJ2-1
cdr3_length: 14
d_call: TRBD2
cdr3_aa: CASGIMGLAGGQFF
cdr3_nt: TGTGCTAGTGGTATCATGGGACTAGCGGGGGGGCAGTTCTTC

clone_size: .
v_call: TRBV9
j_call: TRBJ2-1
cdr3_length: 14
d_call: .
cdr3_aa: CASSVEGIEGEQFF
cdr3_nt: TGTGCCAGCAGCGTAGAAGGGATTGAGGGTGAGCAGTTCTTC

clone_size: .
v_call: TRBV7-9
j_call: TRBJ1-1
cdr3_length: 12
d_call: .
cdr3_aa: CSSREGNTEAFF
cdr3_nt: TGTTCCAGCAGAGAGGGCAACACTGAAGCTTTCTTT

clone_size: .
v_call: TRBV10-2
j_call: TRBJ1-2
cdr3_length: 13
d_call: TRBD1
cdr3_aa: CASSATGDYGYTF
cdr3_nt: TGCGCCAGCAGTGCCACAGGGGATTATGGCTACACCTTC

clone_size: once
v_call: TRBV7-2
j_call: TRBJ2-5
cdr3_length: 16
d_call: .
cdr3_aa: CASSRSNGGPLEAQYF
cdr3_nt: TGTGCCAGCAGCAGGTCTAACGGGGGACCCCTCGAGGCCCAGTACTTC

clone_size: once
v_call: TRBV27
j_call: TRBJ1-2
cdr3_length: 14
d_call: TRBD1
cdr3_aa: CASSIARDRGGYTF
cdr3_nt: TGTGCCAGCTCAATCGCCCGGGACAGGGGTGGCTACACCTTC